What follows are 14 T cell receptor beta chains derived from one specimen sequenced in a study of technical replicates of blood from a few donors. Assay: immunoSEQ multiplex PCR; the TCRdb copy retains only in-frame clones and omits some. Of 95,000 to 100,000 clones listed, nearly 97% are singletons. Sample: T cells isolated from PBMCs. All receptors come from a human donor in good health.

The CDR3 here is CASSLVRGLAEHNEQFF. CDR3 DNA sequence: TGTGCCAGCAGCTTAGTCCGAGGACTAGCGGAACACAATGAGCAGTTCTTC. The chain employs TRBV11-3 and TRBJ2-1, with 10 positions matching TRBD2. The trim removed 1 base at V and 5 bases at J, leaving 8 bases unmatched. Germline V lookup: CDR1 SGHNT, CDR2 YENEEA. CDR3 size: 17 residues.

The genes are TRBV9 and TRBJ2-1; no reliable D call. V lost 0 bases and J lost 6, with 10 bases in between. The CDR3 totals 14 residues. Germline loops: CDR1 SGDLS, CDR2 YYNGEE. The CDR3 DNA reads TGTGCCAGCAGCGTAGATCCAGGATCCAATGAGCAGTTCTTC. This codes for CASSVDPGSNEQFF.

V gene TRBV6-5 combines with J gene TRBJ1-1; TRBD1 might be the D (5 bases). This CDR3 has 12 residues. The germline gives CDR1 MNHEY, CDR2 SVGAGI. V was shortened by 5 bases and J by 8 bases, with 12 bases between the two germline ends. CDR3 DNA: TGTGCCAGCAGTCAGACAGTTTCCGAAGCTTTCTTT. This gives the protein CASSQTVSEAFF.

CDR3 sequence reads: CASSQEGQRRSNYGYTF. CDR3 nucleotides: TGCGCCAGCAGCCAAGAGGGACAGCGGCGATCTAACTATGGCTACACCTTC. The rearrangement joins TRBV4-1 to TRBJ1-2; 7 bases are shared with TRBD1. V shed 0 bases and J 0 bases; nucleotides not matched to a gene: 7. Germline lookup yields CDR1 MGHRA and CDR2 YSYEKL. CDR3 length: 17 amino acids.

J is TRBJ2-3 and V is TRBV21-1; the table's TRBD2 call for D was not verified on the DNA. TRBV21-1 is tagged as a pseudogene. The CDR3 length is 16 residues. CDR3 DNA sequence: TGTGCCAGCAGCAAAGGAACGAAGGGACTGACAGATACGCAGTATTTT. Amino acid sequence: CASSKGTKGLTDTQYF.

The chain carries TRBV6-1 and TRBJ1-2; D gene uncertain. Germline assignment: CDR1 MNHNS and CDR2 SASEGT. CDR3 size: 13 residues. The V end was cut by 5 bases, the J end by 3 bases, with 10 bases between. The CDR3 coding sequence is TGTGCCAGCAGTATAACAGTTCACTATGGCTACACCTTC. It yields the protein CASSITVHYGYTF.

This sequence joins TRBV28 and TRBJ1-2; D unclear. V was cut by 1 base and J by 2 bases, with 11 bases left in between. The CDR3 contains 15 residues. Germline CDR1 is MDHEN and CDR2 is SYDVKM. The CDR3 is CASSLSRGANYGYTF. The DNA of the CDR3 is TGTGCCAGCAGTTTATCACGGGGTGCAAACTATGGCTACACCTTC.

CDR3: CASSPPGRRYEQYF. The CDR3 DNA sequence: TGTGCCAGCTCACCTCCAGGAAGAAGGTACGAGCAGTACTTC. The chain uses TRBV18 and TRBJ2-7, with D unclear. Trimming took 3 bases from V and 4 from J, leaving 13 bases between them. CDR1 is KGHSH and CDR2 is LQKENI in the germline V gene. The CDR3 consists of 14 residues. The whole variable domain, filled in from reference TRBV18 and TRBJ2-7, reads NAGVMQNPRHLVRRRGQEARLRCSPMKGHSHVYWYRQLPEEGLKFMVYLQKENIIDESGMPKERFSAEFPKEGPSILRIQQVVRGDSAAYFCASSPPGRRYEQYFGPGTRLTVT.

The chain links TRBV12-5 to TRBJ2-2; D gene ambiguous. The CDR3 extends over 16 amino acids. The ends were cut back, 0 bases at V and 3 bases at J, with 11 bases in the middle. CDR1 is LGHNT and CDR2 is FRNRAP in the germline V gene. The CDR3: CASGLVLGRDTGELFF. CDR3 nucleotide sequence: TGTGCTAGTGGTTTGGTATTAGGTCGGGACACCGGGGAGCTGTTTTTT.

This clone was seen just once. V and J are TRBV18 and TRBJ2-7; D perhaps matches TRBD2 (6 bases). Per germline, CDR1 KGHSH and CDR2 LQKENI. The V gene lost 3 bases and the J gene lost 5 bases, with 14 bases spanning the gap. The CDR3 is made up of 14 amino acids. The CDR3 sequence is CASSPPDYPNEQYF. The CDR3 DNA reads TGTGCCAGCTCACCCCCGGACTACCCCAACGAGCAGTACTTC. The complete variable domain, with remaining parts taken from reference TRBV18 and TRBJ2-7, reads NAGVMQNPRHLVRRRGQEARLRCSPMKGHSHVYWYRQLPEEGLKFMVYLQKENIIDESGMPKERFSAEFPKEGPSILRIQQVVRGDSAAYFCASSPPDYPNEQYFGPGTRLTVT.

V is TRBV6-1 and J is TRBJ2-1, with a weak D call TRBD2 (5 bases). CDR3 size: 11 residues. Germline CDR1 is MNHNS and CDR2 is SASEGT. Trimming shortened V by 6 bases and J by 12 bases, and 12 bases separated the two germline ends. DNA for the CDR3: TGTGCCAGCAGCGGAGGTGTTGGGCAGTTCTTC. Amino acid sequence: CASSGGVGQFF.

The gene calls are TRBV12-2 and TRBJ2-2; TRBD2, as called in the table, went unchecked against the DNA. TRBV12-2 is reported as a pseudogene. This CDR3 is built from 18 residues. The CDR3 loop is CASRLKLAAPRGTGELFF. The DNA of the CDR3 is TGTGCAAGTCGCTTAAAGCTAGCGGCACCCCGAGGCACCGGGGAGCTGTTTTTT.

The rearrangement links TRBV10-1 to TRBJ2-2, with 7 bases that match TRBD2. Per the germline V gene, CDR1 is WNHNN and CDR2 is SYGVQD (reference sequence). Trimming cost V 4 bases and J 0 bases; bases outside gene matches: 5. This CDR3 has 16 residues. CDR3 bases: TGCGCCAGCAGTGGGACGACTAGCTCGAACACCGGGGAGCTGTTTTTT. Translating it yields CASSGTTSSNTGELFF.

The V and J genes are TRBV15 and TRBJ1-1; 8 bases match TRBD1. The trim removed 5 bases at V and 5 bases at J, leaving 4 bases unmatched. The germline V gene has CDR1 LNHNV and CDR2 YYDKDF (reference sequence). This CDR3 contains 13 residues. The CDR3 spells CATSGQGGTEAFF. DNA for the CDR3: TGTGCCACCAGCGGACAGGGTGGTACTGAAGCTTTCTTT.